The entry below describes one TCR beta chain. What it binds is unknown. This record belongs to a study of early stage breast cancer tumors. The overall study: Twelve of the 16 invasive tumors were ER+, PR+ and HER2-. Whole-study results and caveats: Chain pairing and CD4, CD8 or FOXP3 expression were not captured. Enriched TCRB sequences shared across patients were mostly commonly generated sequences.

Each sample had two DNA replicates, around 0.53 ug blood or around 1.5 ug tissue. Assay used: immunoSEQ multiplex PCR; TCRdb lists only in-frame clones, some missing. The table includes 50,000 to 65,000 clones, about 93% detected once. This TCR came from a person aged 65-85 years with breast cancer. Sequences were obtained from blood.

The CDR3 here is CASSSFLPSGEQYF. CDR3 sequence (DNA): TGTGCCAGCAGTTCCTTTCTTCCTTCAGGAGAGCAGTACTTC. The gene calls are TRBV28 and TRBJ2-7; D gene unclear. Germline CDR1 MDHEN, CDR2 SYDVKM. The CDR3 has 14 residues. V shed 4 bases and J shed 7 bases, with 17 bases lying between them.